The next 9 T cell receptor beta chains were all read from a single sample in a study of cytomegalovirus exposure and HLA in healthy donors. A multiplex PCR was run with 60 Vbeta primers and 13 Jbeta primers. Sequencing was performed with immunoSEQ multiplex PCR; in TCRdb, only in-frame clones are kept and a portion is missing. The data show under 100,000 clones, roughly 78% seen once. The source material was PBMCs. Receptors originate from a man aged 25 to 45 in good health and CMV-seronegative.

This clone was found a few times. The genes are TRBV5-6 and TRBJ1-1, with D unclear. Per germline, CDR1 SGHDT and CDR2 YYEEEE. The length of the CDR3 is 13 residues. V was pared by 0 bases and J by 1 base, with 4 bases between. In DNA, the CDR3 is TGTGCCAGCAGCTTGGCCAGGAACACTGAAGCTTTCTTT. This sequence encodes CASSLARNTEAFF.

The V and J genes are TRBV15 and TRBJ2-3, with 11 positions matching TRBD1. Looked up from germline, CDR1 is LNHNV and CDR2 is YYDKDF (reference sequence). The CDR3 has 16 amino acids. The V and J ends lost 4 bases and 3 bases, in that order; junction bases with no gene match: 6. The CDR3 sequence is CATSKGTGGLTDTQYF. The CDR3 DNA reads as TGTGCCACCAGCAAAGGGACAGGGGGATTGACAGATACGCAGTATTTT.

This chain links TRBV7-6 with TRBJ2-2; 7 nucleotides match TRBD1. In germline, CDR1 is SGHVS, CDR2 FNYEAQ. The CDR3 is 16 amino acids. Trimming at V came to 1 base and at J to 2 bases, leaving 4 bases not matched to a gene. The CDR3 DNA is TGTGCCAGCAGCTTAGGAGGGACAGTCAACACCGGGGAGCTGTTTTTT. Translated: CASSLGGTVNTGELFF.

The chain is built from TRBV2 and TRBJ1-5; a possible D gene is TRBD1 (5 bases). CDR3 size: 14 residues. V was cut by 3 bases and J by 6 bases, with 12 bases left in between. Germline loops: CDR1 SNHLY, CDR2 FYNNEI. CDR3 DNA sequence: TGTGCCAGCAGTGATCAGGGTGGAAGTCAGCCCCAGCATTTT. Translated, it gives CASSDQGGSQPQHF.

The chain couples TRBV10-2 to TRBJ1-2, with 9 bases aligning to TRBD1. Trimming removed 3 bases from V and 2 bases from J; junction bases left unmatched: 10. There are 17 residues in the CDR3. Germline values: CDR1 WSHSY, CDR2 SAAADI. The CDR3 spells CASSELTIGTGNYGYTF. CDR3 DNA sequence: TGCGCCAGCAGTGAACTAACAATCGGGACAGGGAACTATGGCTACACCTTC.

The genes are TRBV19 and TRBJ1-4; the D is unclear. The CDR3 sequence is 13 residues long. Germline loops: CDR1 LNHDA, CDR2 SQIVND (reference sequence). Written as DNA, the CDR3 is TGTGCTACCAAGACATCCACAGCTGAAAAACTGTTTTTT. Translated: CATKTSTAEKLFF.

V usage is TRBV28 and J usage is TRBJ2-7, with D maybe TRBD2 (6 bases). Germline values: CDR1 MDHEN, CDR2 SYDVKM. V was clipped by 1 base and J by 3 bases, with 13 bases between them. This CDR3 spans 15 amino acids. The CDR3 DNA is TGTGCCAGCAGTTTATCAAAGGGGCGGGACTACGAGCAGTACTTC. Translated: CASSLSKGRDYEQYF.

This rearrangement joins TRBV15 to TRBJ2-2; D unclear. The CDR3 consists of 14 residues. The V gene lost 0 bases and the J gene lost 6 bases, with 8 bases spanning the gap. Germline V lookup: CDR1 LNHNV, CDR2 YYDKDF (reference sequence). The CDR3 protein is CATSRDFNSGELFF. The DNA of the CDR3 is TGTGCCACCAGCAGAGACTTTAACTCCGGGGAGCTGTTTTTT. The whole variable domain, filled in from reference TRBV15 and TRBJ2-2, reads DAMVIQNPRYQVTQFGKPVTLSCSQTLNHNVMYWYQQKSSQAPKLLFHYYDKDFNNEADTPDNFQSRRPNTSFCFLDIRSPGLGDTAMYLCATSRDFNSGELFFGEGSRLTVL.

The CDR3 DNA reads TGTGCCAGTAGTCATAAGGGAGACACTGAAGCTTTCTTT. Protein sequence: CASSHKGDTEAFF. The V and J genes are TRBV19 and TRBJ1-1; D gene unclear. CDR3 size: 13 residues. V dropped 5 bases and J dropped 3 bases, with 10 bases sitting between them. The germline V gene has CDR1 LNHDA and CDR2 SQIVND (reference sequence).